A selection of T cell receptor beta chains follows, all from one sample in a study of identical twins. TCRdb re-analysed the 5' RACE reads in MiXCR, keeping a single row per CDR3 protein. The data hold about 520,000 distinct CDR3 sequences, with 22% observed a single time. These sequences were also reported in another study, on T cells expressing NK-cell markers.

The specimen sequenced was CD4+ T cells sorted from blood. The receptors originated from a woman aged 18-29 years in good health. The CDR3 runs from the conserved cysteine through the conserved F or W. The D gene is left open where the match is weak. The size field is filled for only some rows; it gives once, few, many or a size class.

j_call v_call d_call clone_size cdr3_nt cdr3_aa
TRBJ1-6 TRBV6-1 - - TGTGCCAGCAGTCGGACAGCCCTCTATAATTCACCCCTCCACTTT CASSRTALYNSPLHF
TRBJ1-2 TRBV7-9 - few TGTGCCAGCAGCACACCGGGGGGGTATGGCTACACCTTC CASSTPGGYGYTF
TRBJ2-7 TRBV12-3/TRBV12-4 - few TGTGCCAGCAGTTCCATGGACGGCTACGAGCAGTACTTC CASSSMDGYEQYF
TRBJ1-2 TRBV20-1 - - TGCAGTGCCCCAGCCCAGGTCAGCTATGGCTACACCTTC CSAPAQVSYGYTF
TRBJ1-1 TRBV12-3/TRBV12-4 - many TGTGCCAGCAGGCGGAGGAGCACTGAAGCTTTCTTT CASRRRSTEAFF
TRBJ2-7 TRBV7-9 - few TGTGCCAGCAGTCCTCCCCGGGACGGGTACGAGCAGTACTTC CASSPPRDGYEQYF
TRBJ2-3 TRBV6-1 TRBD2 - TGTGCCAGCAGTCCGACTAGCGGGGGAAGCACAGATACGCAGTATTTT CASSPTSGGSTDTQYF
TRBJ2-7 TRBV20-1 TRBD2 - TGCAGTGCTACAACTCTCCGACTAGCGGGGGTCGAGCAGTACTTC CSATTLRLAGVEQYF
TRBJ2-1 TRBV20-1 TRBD2 - TGCAGTGCGAGACTAGCGGGAGGCCGAGGAGAGCAGTTCTTC CSARLAGGRGEQFF
TRBJ1-2 TRBV21-1 - - TGTGCCAGCACCGAACAGGCCAACTATGGCTACACCTTC CASTEQANYGYTF
TRBJ2-1 TRBV6-5 - - TGTGCCAGCAGTTACAGCTGGTCACCCGCTGGCAATGAGCAGTTCTTC CASSYSWSPAGNEQFF
TRBJ2-2 TRBV10-3 TRBD1 - TGTGCCATCAGTTCGACAGGGGCCTCCTCCGGGGAGCTGTTTTTT CAISSTGASSGELFF
TRBJ1-1 TRBV18 - - TGTGCCAGCTCACCGGAGAGCATGAACACTGAAGCTTTCTTT CASSPESMNTEAFF
TRBJ2-1 TRBV7-7 - - TGTGCTAGCAGCGCCGAATTTAGCTCCTACAATGAGCAGTTCTTC CASSAEFSSYNEQFF
TRBJ2-6 TRBV28 TRBD1 - TGTGCCACCCTCCGGGACAGGGGTCTCCCTGGGGCCAACGTCCTGACTTTC CATLRDRGLPGANVLTF
TRBJ2-1 TRBV29-1 TRBD2 - TGCAGCGTTGAGCGGCGGGGGGTATACAATGAGCAGTTCTTC CSVERRGVYNEQFF
TRBJ2-7 TRBV13 TRBD2 - TGTGCCAGCAGCCTGGGACTAGCGGGAGCCACATACGAGCAGTACTTC CASSLGLAGATYEQYF
TRBJ1-1 TRBV6-4 - - TGTGCCAGCAGTCGACAGCCGAACACTGAAGCTTTCTTT CASSRQPNTEAFF
TRBJ2-1 TRBV24-1 - - TGTGCCACCAGTGACCCTTCCAGCAATGAGCAGTTCTTC CATSDPSSNEQFF
TRBJ1-1 TRBV20-1 - few TGCAGTGCTGGAGGGTATGGAGCTTTCTTT CSAGGYGAFF
TRBJ1-2 TRBV29-1 - few TGCAGCGCCGGGGACGGTACCTATGGCTACACCTTC CSAGDGTYGYTF
TRBJ2-3 TRBV5-1 - few TGCGCCAGCAGCTTGGACGAGCCCTCCACAGATACGCAGTATTTT CASSLDEPSTDTQYF
TRBJ1-3 TRBV6-5 - many TGTGCCAGCAGTTACGACCGCTCTGGAAACACCATATATTTT CASSYDRSGNTIYF
TRBJ2-6 TRBV15 - few TGTGCCACCAGCAGTCTGGGGGTCTCTGGGGCCAACGTCCTGACTTTC CATSSLGVSGANVLTF
TRBJ2-3 TRBV10-2 - - TGCGCCAGCACCTCTCAAGATACGCAGTATTTT CASTSQDTQYF
TRBJ1-1 TRBV5-1 - - TGCGCCAGCAGCCGGGACGACACTGAAGCTTTCTTT CASSRDDTEAFF
TRBJ2-3 TRBV5-1 TRBD2 - TGCGACAGCAGCCCACAAACGGGGACTAGCGGGGGGCCAAGGGATACGCAGTATTTT CDSSPQTGTSGGPRDTQYF
TRBJ1-4 TRBV20-1 TRBD1 - TGCAGTGCCGGTACAGGGGGGGGTGAAAAACTGTTTTTT CSAGTGGGEKLFF
TRBJ1-1 TRBV20-1 - many TGCAGTGCTAATCCCGCCCAGGTGAACACTGAAGCTTTCTTT CSANPAQVNTEAFF
TRBJ1-5 TRBV20-1 TRBD1 - TGCAGTTCGGGACAGGAGCACCCCCAGCATTTT CSSGQEHPQHF
TRBJ2-1 TRBV10-3 - few TGTGCCATCAAGGCACTGGCGAACGGCAACAATGAGCAGTTCTTC CAIKALANGNNEQFF
TRBJ2-1 TRBV6-5 - - TGTGCCAGCAGTTTCTTGGACAGCAGCTCCTACAATGAGCAGTTCTTC CASSFLDSSSYNEQFF
TRBJ2-1 TRBV5-5 TRBD2 few TGTGCCAGCAGCTTGTGGGCTAGCGGTTACAATGAGCAGTTCTTC CASSLWASGYNEQFF
TRBJ2-7 TRBV28 TRBD2 few TGTGCCAGCACCGGTAGCGGGGGGTCCTACGAGCAGTACTTC CASTGSGGSYEQYF
TRBJ1-6 TRBV12-3/TRBV12-4 - - TGTGCCAGCAGTTTCTGGGGCCATAGGGGTTCACCCCTCCACTTT CASSFWGHRGSPLHF
TRBJ1-1 TRBV29-1 - many TGCAGCGCCGGACGGAGGAACACTGAAGCTTTCTTT CSAGRRNTEAFF
TRBJ1-2 TRBV20-1 - few TGCAGTGCTAGAGATGGGACAACCTATAACTATGGCTACACCTTC CSARDGTTYNYGYTF
TRBJ2-3 TRBV20-1 TRBD2 many TGCAGTGCCAGAAGGAACCTACTAGCGGGGAGTCTATCGGCGCAGTATTTT CSARRNLLAGSLSAQYF
TRBJ2-3 TRBV12-3/TRBV12-4 - many TGTGCCAGCACCTTGGGCAGAGCTAGCACAGATACGCAGTATTTT CASTLGRASTDTQYF
TRBJ1-2 TRBV29-1 - - TGCAGCGTTATCGACGGGGGGAGCTATGGCTACACCTTC CSVIDGGSYGYTF
TRBJ2-7 TRBV20-1 TRBD2 few TGCAGTGCTAGACTAGCGGGGCGAGGTGACGAGCAGTACTTC CSARLAGRGDEQYF
TRBJ1-1 TRBV9 - - TGTGCCAGCAGCGTAGTCTCGGCGAACACTGAAGCTTTCTTT CASSVVSANTEAFF
TRBJ1-1 TRBV20-1 TRBD1 - TGCAGTGCTCCCTACAGGGGTAGGAACACTGAAGCTTTCTTT CSAPYRGRNTEAFF
TRBJ2-7 TRBV7-7 - - TGTGCCAGCAGCGCGAGCTGTGCGACGACGTGCTACGAGCAGTACTTC CASSASCATTCYEQYF
TRBJ2-1 TRBV10-1 - few TGCGCCAGCAGTGAGTCGAAGTGGGGTCACAATGAGCAGTTCTTC CASSESKWGHNEQFF
TRBJ2-4 TRBV7-2 TRBD2 few TGTGCCAGCAGCATTCTAGCGGGAGGGCCGGACATTCAGTACTTC CASSILAGGPDIQYF
TRBJ2-5 TRBV29-1 - few TGCAGCGTTGAAGGTCCCCGATGGACCCAGTACTTC CSVEGPRWTQYF
TRBJ1-1 TRBV10-1 TRBD1 - TGCGCCAGCAGTCGGGACAGGGTTGAAGCTTTCTTT CASSRDRVEAFF
TRBJ2-1 TRBV20-1 - - TGCAGTGCTAGAGATAAGTCCCTCGGGGTCTTC CSARDKSLGVF
TRBJ2-2 TRBV5-4 TRBD2 few TGTGCCAGCAGCTTGGTTACTAGCGGGAGTTCCGGGGAGCTGTTTTTT CASSLVTSGSSGELFF
TRBJ2-3 TRBV20-1 TRBD2 - TGCAGTGCTATCGGGGCTAGCGGGGCCCCAGATACGCAGTATTTT CSAIGASGAPDTQYF
TRBJ2-3 TRBV3-1 TRBD1 few TGTGCCAGCAGCCAAGATGTGGACAGGGCCACAGATACGCAGTATTTT CASSQDVDRATDTQYF
TRBJ1-5 TRBV12-5 - - TGTGCTAGTGGTTTGAGAGGGCAGCCCCAGCATTTT CASGLRGQPQHF